Many counts were recorded for the clone carrying this T cell receptor beta chain. TCRdb reprocessed the 5' RACE reads with MiXCR, giving one entry per CDR3 protein. The table has roughly 72,000 distinct CDR3 sequences, around 8.9% seen once. The sample originates from a study of spatial heterogeneity in lung cancer. Study background: Beta-chain sequences were consistently detected more often than alpha-chain sequences.

The germline CDR1 and CDR2 sequences are MDHEN and SYDVKM. The V end was cut by 4 bases, the J end by 0 bases, with 10 bases between. This CDR3 is 15 amino acids long. Sample time point: blood at routine non-recurrence follow-up after resection. Tumor, nontumor lung or frozen PBMC supplied whole RNA, sequenced without sorting. The sequences come from PBMCs, collected at follow-up. The clonotype originates from a female donor with early-stage non-small cell lung cancer. The chain couples TRBV28 to TRBJ1-3; unclear D gene. CDR3 bases: TGTGCCAGCAGTTCCACTACTAACTCTGGAAACACCATATATTTT. As protein: CASSSTTNSGNTIYF. Full variable domain (missing parts from reference TRBV28 and TRBJ1-3): DVKVTQSSRYLVKRTGEKVFLECVQDMDHENMFWYRQDPGLGLRLIYFSYDVKMKEKGDIPEGYSVSREKKERFSLILESASTNQTSMYLCASSSTTNSGNTIYFGEGSWLTVV.